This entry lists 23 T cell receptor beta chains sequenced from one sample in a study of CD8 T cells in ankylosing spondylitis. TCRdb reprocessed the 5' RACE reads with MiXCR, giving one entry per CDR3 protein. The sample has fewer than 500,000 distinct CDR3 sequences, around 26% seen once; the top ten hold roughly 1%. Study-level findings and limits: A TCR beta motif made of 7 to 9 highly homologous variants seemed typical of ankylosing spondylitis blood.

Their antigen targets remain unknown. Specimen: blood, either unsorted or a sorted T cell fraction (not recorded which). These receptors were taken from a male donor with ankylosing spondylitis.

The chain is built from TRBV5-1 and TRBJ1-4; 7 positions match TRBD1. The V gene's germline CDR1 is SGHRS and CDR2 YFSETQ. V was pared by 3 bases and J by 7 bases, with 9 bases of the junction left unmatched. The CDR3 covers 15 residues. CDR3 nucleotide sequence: TGCGCCAGCAGCTCTGCGGGACAGAAGGGTGAAAAACTGTTTTTT. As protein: CASSSAGQKGEKLFF.

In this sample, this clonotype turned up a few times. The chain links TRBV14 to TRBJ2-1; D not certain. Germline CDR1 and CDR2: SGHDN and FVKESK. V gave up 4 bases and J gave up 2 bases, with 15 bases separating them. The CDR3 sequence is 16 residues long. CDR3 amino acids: CASSPPLEQAYNEQFF. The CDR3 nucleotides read TGTGCCAGCAGCCCCCCCCTAGAGCAGGCCTACAATGAGCAGTTCTTC.

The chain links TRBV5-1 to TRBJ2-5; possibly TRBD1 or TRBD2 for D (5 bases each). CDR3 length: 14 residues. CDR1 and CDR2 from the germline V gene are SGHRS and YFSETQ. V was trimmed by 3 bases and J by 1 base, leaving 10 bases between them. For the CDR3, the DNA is TGCGCCAGCAGCTCCCGGGACGGCCAAGAGACCCAGTACTTC. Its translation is CASSSRDGQETQYF.

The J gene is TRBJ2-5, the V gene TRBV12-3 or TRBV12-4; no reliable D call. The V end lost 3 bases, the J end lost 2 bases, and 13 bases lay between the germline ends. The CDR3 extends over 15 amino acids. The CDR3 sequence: CASSLGSGMQETQYF. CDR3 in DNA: TGTGCCAGCAGTTTGGGTTCAGGAATGCAAGAGACCCAGTACTTC.

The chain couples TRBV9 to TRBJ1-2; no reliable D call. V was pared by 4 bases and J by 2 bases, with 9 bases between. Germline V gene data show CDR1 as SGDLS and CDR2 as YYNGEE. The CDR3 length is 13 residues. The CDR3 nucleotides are TGTGCCAGCAGCACCGGACGGAACTATGGCTACACCTTC. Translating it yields CASSTGRNYGYTF.

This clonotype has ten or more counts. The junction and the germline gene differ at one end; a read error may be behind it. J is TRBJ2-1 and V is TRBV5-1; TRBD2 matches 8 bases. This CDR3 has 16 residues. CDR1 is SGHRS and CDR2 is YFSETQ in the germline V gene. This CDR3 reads CASSLASGSSYNEQFF. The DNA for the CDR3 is TGTGCCAGCAGTTTAGCGAGCGGGAGCTCCTACAATGAGCAGTTCTTC.

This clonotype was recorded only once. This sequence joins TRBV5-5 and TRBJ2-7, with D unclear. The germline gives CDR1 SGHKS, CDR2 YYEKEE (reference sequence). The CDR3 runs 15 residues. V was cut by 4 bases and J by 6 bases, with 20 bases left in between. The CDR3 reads CASSLDLGSLSEQYV. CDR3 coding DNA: TGTGCCAGCAGCCTGGACCTGGGTAGTTTATCCGAGCAGTACGTC.

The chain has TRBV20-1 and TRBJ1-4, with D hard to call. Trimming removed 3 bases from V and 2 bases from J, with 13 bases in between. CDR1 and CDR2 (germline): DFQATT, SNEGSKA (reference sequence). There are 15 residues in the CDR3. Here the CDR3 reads CSASPAGLTNEKLFF. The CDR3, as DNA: TGCAGTGCTAGTCCGGCAGGTCTTACTAATGAAAAACTGTTTTTT.

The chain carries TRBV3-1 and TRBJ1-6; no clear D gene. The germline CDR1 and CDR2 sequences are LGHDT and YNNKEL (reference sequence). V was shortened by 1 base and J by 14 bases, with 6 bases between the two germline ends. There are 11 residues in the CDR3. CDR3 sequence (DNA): TGTGCCAGCAGCCAAGGTCATACCCTCCACTTT. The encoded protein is CASSQGHTLHF.

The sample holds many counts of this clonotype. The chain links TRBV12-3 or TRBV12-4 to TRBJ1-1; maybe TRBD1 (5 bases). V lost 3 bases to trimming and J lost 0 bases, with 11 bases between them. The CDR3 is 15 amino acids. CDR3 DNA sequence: TGTGCCAGCAGTTTGGGGACGGGAATGAACACTGAAGCTTTCTTT. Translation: CASSLGTGMNTEAFF.

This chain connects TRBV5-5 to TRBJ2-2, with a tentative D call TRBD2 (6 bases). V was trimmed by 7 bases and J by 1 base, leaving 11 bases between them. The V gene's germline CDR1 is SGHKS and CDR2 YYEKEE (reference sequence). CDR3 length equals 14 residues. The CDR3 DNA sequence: TGTGCCAGCGGCCCGGGGGTGAACACCGGGGAGCTGTTTTTT. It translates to CASGPGVNTGELFF.

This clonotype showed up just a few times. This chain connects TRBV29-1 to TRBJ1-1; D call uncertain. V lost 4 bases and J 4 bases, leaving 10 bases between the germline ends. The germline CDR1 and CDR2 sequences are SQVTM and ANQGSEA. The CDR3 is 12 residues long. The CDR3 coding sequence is TGCAGCGTTGTGGGGTCGGGCACTGAAGCTTTCTTT. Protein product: CSVVGSGTEAFF.

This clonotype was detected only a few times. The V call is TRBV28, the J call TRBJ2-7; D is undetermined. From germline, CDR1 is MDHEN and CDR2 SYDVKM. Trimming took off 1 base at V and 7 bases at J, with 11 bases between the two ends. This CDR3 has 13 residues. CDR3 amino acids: CASSLSQVGEQYV. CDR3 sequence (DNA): TGTGCCAGCAGTTTATCTCAGGTGGGGGAGCAGTACGTC.

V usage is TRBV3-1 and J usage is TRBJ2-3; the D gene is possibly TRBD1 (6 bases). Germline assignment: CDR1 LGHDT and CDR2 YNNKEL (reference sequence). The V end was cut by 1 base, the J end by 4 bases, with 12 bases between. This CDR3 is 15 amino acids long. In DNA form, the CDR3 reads TGTGCCAGCAGCCAAGGGGGGCAGAATTCAGATACGCAGTATTTT. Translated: CASSQGGQNSDTQYF.

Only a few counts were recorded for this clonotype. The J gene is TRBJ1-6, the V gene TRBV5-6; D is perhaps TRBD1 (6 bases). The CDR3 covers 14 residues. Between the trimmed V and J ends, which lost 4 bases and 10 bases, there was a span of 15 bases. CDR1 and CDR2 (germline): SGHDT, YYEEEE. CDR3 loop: CASSVDSNTSPLHF. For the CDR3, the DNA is TGTGCCAGCAGCGTGGACAGTAATACCTCACCCCTCCACTTT.

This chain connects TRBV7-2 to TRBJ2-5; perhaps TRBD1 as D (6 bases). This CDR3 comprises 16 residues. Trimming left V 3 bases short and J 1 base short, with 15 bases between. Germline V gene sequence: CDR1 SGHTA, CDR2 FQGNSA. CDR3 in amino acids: CASSLGARPPQETQYF. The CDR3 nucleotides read TGTGCCAGCAGCTTGGGGGCGCGGCCCCCCCAAGAGACCCAGTACTTC. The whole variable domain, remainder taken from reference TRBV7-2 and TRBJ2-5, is GAGVSQSPSNKVTEKGKDVELRCDPISGHTALYWYRQSLGQGLEFLIYFQGNSAPDKSGLPSDRFSAERTGGSVSTLTIQRTQQEDSAVYLCASSLGARPPQETQYFGPGTRLLVL.

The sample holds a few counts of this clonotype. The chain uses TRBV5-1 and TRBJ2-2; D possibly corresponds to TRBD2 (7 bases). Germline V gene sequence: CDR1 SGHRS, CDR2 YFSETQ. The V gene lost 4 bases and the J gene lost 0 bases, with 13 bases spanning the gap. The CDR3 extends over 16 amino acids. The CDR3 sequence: CASSRRGAANTGELFF. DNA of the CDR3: TGCGCCAGCAGCCGTCGGGGGGCCGCGAACACCGGGGAGCTGTTTTTT.

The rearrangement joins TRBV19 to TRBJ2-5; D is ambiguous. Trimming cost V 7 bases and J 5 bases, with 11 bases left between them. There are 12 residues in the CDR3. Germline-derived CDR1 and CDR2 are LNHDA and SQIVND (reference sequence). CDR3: CASKDLGETQYF. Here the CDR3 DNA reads TGTGCCAGTAAGGATCTCGGGGAGACCCAGTACTTC. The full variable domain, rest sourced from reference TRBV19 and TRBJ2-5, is DGGITQSPKYLFRKEGQNVTLSCEQNLNHDAMYWYRQDPGQGLRLIYYSQIVNDFQKGDIAEGYSVSREKKESFPLTVTSAQKNPTAFYLCASKDLGETQYFGPGTRLLVL.

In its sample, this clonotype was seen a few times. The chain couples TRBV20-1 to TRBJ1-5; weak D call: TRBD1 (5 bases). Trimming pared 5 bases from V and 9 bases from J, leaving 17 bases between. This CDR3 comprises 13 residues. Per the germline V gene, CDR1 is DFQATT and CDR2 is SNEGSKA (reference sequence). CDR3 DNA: TGCAGTGCTCAGCGGGACGGGGATGTGCCCCAGCATTTT. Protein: CSAQRDGDVPQHF.

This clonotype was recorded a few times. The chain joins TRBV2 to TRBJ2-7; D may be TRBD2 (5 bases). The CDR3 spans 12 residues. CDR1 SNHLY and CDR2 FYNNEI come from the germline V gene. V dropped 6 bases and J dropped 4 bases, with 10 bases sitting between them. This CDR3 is CASSLRTYEQYV. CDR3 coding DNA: TGTGCCAGCAGCCTCAGGACTTACGAGCAGTACGTC.

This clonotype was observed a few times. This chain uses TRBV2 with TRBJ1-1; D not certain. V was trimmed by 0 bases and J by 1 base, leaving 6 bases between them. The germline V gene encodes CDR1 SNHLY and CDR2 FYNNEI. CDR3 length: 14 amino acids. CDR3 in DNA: TGTGCCAGCAGTGAAGCGCAGTGGAACACTGAAGCTTTCTTT. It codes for CASSEAQWNTEAFF.

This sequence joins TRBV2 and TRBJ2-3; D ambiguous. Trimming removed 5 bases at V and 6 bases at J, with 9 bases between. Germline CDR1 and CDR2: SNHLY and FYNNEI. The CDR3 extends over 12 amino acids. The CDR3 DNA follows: TGTGCCAGCAGTATAACGTTGGATACGCAGTATTTT. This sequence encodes CASSITLDTQYF.

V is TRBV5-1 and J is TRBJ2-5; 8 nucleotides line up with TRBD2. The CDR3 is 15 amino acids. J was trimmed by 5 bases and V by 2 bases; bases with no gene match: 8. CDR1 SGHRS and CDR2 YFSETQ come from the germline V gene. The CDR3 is CASSFTGTREETQYF. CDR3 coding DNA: TGCGCCAGCAGCTTCACCGGGACTAGGGAGGAGACCCAGTACTTC.